The 11 T cell receptor beta chains presented below share a single source sample, sequenced in a study of T cell changes during pregnancy in multiple sclerosis. Clones were sequenced by immunoSEQ multiplex PCR, and TCRdb holds only the in-frame ones, with some missing. This sample has under 60,000 clones, with 92% found just once. Source: CD4+ T cells from peripheral blood mononuclear cells, taken after pregnancy. The origin of the receptors is a female donor with multiple sclerosis, enrolled in a pregnancy study.

The chain has TRBV11-3 and TRBJ2-1; 10 positions match TRBD2. Germline V gene data show CDR1 as SGHNT and CDR2 as YENEEA. The V gene end was trimmed by 6 bases and the J gene end by 5 bases; junction bases not matched to a gene: 7. This CDR3 comprises 15 residues. CDR3 in amino acids: CASRRTSGINNEQFF. CDR3 sequence (DNA): TGTGCCAGCAGACGGACTAGCGGAATAAACAATGAGCAGTTCTTC.

The gene calls are TRBV11-3 and TRBJ1-1; possible D gene TRBD1, 6 bases. V was clipped by 4 bases and J by 3 bases, with 24 bases between them. Per the germline V gene, CDR1 is SGHNT and CDR2 is YENEEA. This CDR3 is built from 18 residues. For the CDR3, the DNA is TGTGCCAGCAGCTCCCGTCCGGGGGGCGAGGGAAGAGACACTGAAGCTTTCTTT. Protein: CASSSRPGGEGRDTEAFF.

The rearrangement links TRBV9 to TRBJ2-4, with a weak D call TRBD1 (5 bases). V was shortened by 3 bases and J by 8 bases, with 12 bases between the two germline ends. This CDR3 region has 13 residues. The germline CDR1 and CDR2 sequences are SGDLS and YYNGEE. CDR3 bases: TGTGCCAGCAGCGGGGGCTTGATGGACATTCAGTACTTC. Protein: CASSGGLMDIQYF.

This clone was counted once. This chain uses TRBV2 with TRBJ2-3, with D unclear. This CDR3 has 13 residues. Germline V gene sequence: CDR1 SNHLY, CDR2 FYNNEI. V gave up 8 bases and J gave up 6 bases, with 15 bases separating them. The CDR3 DNA reads TGTGCCAGCGGGCGTTCAAATGGGGATACGCAGTATTTT. Translating gives CASGRSNGDTQYF.

The chain links TRBV28 to TRBJ1-1, with D unclear. The CDR3 has 13 residues. V gave up 8 bases and J gave up 0 bases, with 10 bases separating them. The germline gives CDR1 MDHEN, CDR2 SYDVKM. Here the CDR3 DNA reads TGTGCCAGCGTTTCGAGTGTGAACACTGAAGCTTTCTTT. It specifies CASVSSVNTEAFF.

The DNA for the CDR3 is TGTGCCAGCAGCTTACGGGGCTACGAGCAGTACTTC. It codes for CASSLRGYEQYF. This chain uses TRBV11-2 with TRBJ2-7; tentatively, D is TRBD2 (5 bases). The CDR3 length is 12 residues. CDR1 and CDR2 from the germline V gene are SGHAT and FQNNGV. Trimming left V 2 bases short and J 3 bases short, with 5 bases between.

This chain uses TRBV11-3 with TRBJ1-1, with D unresolved. Per germline, CDR1 SGHNT and CDR2 YENEEA. This CDR3 region has 13 residues. V was shortened by 5 bases and J by 1 base, with 8 bases between the two germline ends. In nucleotides, the CDR3 is TGTGCCAGCAGCCCCCTAACGAACACTGAAGCTTTCTTT. This sequence encodes CASSPLTNTEAFF.

The chain couples TRBV18 to TRBJ2-3; 8 bases map to TRBD2. The trim removed 0 bases at V and 1 base at J, leaving 0 bases unmatched. CDR1 and CDR2 from the germline V gene are KGHSH and LQKENI. This CDR3 is 15 amino acids long. In nucleotides, the CDR3 is TGTGCCAGCTCACCACCGACTAGCGGCACAGATACGCAGTATTTT. Amino acids: CASSPPTSGTDTQYF. The full variable domain, its missing parts supplied by reference TRBV18 and TRBJ2-3, is NAGVMQNPRHLVRRRGQEARLRCSPMKGHSHVYWYRQLPEEGLKFMVYLQKENIIDESGMPKERFSAEFPKEGPSILRIQQVVRGDSAAYFCASSPPTSGTDTQYFGPGTRLTVL.

On this clone itself: The CDR3 does not end in the conserved phenylalanine or tryptophan, so this is likely a read error. It is unclear where the CDR3 begins or ends on the DNA, so no DNA is shown, and the CDR3 is as TCRdb lists it. This chain uses TRBV30 with TRBJ1-2; the table names TRBD1, a call not compared with the DNA. CDR1 is GTSNPN and CDR2 is SVGIG in the germline V gene (reference sequence). The CDR3 contains 11 residues when both ends are counted. The CDR3 here is CAWTLFGTVRS.

This clone was observed a single time. The V call is TRBV6-4, the J call TRBJ2-3, with 11 nucleotides matching TRBD2. The germline CDR1 and CDR2 sequences are MRHNA and SNTAGT. V shed 5 bases and J 2 bases; nucleotides not matched to a gene: 12. The CDR3 is 18 residues long. CDR3 amino acids: CASSPLAGGLGTTDTQYF. DNA for the CDR3: TGTGCCAGCAGTCCCTTAGCGGGAGGGCTGGGAACCACAGATACGCAGTATTTT.

The V and J genes are TRBV9 and TRBJ1-1; D is ambiguous. Trimming pared 0 bases from V and 1 base from J, leaving 10 bases between. The CDR3 runs 15 residues. Germline V gives CDR1 SGDLS, CDR2 YYNGEE. The CDR3 spells CASSVGWRANTEAFF. The CDR3 DNA sequence: TGTGCCAGCAGCGTAGGATGGAGGGCGAACACTGAAGCTTTCTTT.